The 16 T cell receptor beta chains reported below all come from one sample, sequenced in a study of blood T cell repertoires in COVID-19. Data came from immunoSEQ multiplex PCR; TCRdb stores just in-frame clones and leaves some out. The table records around 170,000 clones, 80% to 90% of them present only once. Sequencing used peripheral blood. The receptor source for this set is a woman older than 75 with COVID-19, enrolled during active disease.

V usage is TRBV7-9 and J usage is TRBJ2-7, with unresolved D. Germline CDR1 reads SEHNR; CDR2 reads FQNEAQ (reference sequence). CDR3 size: 13 residues. V lost 0 bases and J lost 3, with 6 bases in between. CDR3 nucleotide sequence: TGTGCCAGCAGCTTAGCGAACAGCTACGAGCAGTACTTC. Protein sequence: CASSLANSYEQYF.

The chain uses TRBV28 and TRBJ2-6; the D gene is possibly TRBD1 (6 bases). Per germline, CDR1 MDHEN and CDR2 SYDVKM. This CDR3 contains 19 residues. V was pared by 6 bases and J by 2 bases, with 23 bases between. CDR3 DNA sequence: TGTGCCAGCAGAGGTTCTCAGGGGAGTGCGTTTACTGGGGCCAACGTCCTGACTTTC. Translated: CASRGSQGSAFTGANVLTF.

The chain carries TRBV7-9 and TRBJ2-1; 7 nucleotides agree with TRBD1. V gave up 5 bases and J gave up 4 bases; unmatched junction bases: 2. Germline lookup yields CDR1 SEHNR and CDR2 FQNEAQ (reference sequence). This CDR3 has 13 amino acids. DNA of the CDR3: TGTGCCAGCAGCCCGGGACAGTACAATGAGCAGTTCTTC. Protein sequence: CASSPGQYNEQFF.

This clone was seen a few times. V usage is TRBV20-1 and J usage is TRBJ1-6; 7 nucleotides line up with TRBD1. The CDR3 sequence is 15 residues long. The V and J ends lost 3 bases and 8 bases, in that order; junction bases with no gene match: 10. In germline, CDR1 is DFQATT, CDR2 SNEGSKA (reference sequence). This CDR3 reads CSASWSSGGDSPLHF. CDR3 DNA: TGCAGTGCTAGTTGGTCTTCAGGGGGTGATTCACCCCTCCACTTT.

The gene calls are TRBV7-9 and TRBJ1-1; D call uncertain. V was shortened by 3 bases and J by 11 bases, with 16 bases between the two germline ends. The germline CDR1 and CDR2 sequences are SEHNR and FQNEAQ (reference sequence). The CDR3 totals 13 residues. For the CDR3, the DNA is TGTGCCAGCAGCTTTATTTCGACGGTGAGGGCTTTCTTT. Its translation is CASSFISTVRAFF.

This clone was seen a handful of times. The chain carries TRBV7-9 and TRBJ2-7, with 8 bases fitting TRBD1. CDR3 length: 13 residues. The trim removed 6 bases at V and 0 bases at J, leaving 1 base unmatched. Germline CDR1 SEHNR, CDR2 FQNEAQ (reference sequence). CDR3 loop: CASRTGDSYEQYF. CDR3 DNA sequence: TGTGCCAGCAGGACAGGGGACTCCTACGAGCAGTACTTC.

CDR3 nucleotides: TGTGCCAGCAGCGACACGTTCTCCTACGAGCAGTACTTC. Translation: CASSDTFSYEQYF. The gene calls are TRBV2 and TRBJ2-7; no reliable D call. Between the trimmed V and J ends, which lost 6 bases and 0 bases, there was a span of 9 bases. CDR1 SNHLY and CDR2 FYNNEI come from the germline V gene. This CDR3 contains 13 residues. Combining the CDR3 with reference TRBV2 and TRBJ2-7 gives the whole variable domain EPEVTQTPSHQVTQMGQEVILRCVPISNHLYFYWYRQILGQKVEFLVSFYNNEISEKSEIFDDQFSVERPDGSNFTLKIRSTKLEDSAMYFCASSDTFSYEQYFGPGTRLTVT.

The chain links TRBV10-3 to TRBJ2-7, with TRBD1 matching 8 bases. The germline gives CDR1 ENHRY, CDR2 SYGVKD. J lost 3 bases, V lost 2 bases, and 9 bases had no gene match. The CDR3 spans 16 residues. The CDR3: CAISEGKGQANYEQYF. In DNA form, the CDR3 reads TGTGCCATCAGTGAGGGGAAGGGACAGGCAAACTACGAGCAGTACTTC.

The chain combines TRBV5-6 with TRBJ1-2; 7 bases fit TRBD1. Germline lookup yields CDR1 SGHDT and CDR2 YYEEEE. The CDR3 is made up of 15 amino acids. Losses at the gene ends were 0 bases for V and 0 bases for J; bases not matched to a gene: 2. The DNA for the CDR3 is TGTGCCAGCAGCTTGGCCGGGACAGCTAACTATGGCTACACCTTC. Its protein is CASSLAGTANYGYTF.

The rearrangement joins TRBV7-8 to TRBJ2-3; the D is unclear. Germline-derived CDR1 and CDR2 are SGHVS and FQNEAQ. Trimming removed 5 bases from V and 2 bases from J, with 17 bases in between. CDR3 length equals 16 residues. The CDR3 is CASSTPLAASTDTQYF. The CDR3 DNA reads TGTGCCAGCAGCACCCCTCTGGCGGCCTCCACAGATACGCAGTATTTT.

In this sample, this clone turned up many times. At the DNA level, this CDR3 is encoded by other sequences in the same sample as well. The chain employs TRBV5-1 and TRBJ1-2; TRBD1 might be the D (5 bases). The V and J ends lost 0 bases and 3 bases respectively, with 6 bases between them. The germline V gene encodes CDR1 SGHRS and CDR2 YFSETQ. CDR3 length: 13 residues. The CDR3 here is CASSLAGYYGYTF. As DNA, the CDR3 is TGCGCCAGCAGCTTGGCAGGGTACTATGGCTACACCTTC.

V and J are TRBV28 and TRBJ1-6; D is unclear. The CDR3 has 12 amino acids. Trimming left V 2 bases short and J 8 bases short, with 4 bases between. Germline loops: CDR1 MDHEN, CDR2 SYDVKM. The CDR3: CASSLVYSPLHF. CDR3 nucleotide sequence: TGTGCCAGCAGTTTAGTCTATTCACCCCTCCACTTT.

The chain employs TRBV6-5 and TRBJ2-4; possible D gene TRBD1, 5 bases. The V gene lost 2 bases and the J gene lost 3 bases, with 8 bases spanning the gap. Germline-derived CDR1 and CDR2 are MNHEY and SVGAGI. The CDR3 runs to 14 residues. The CDR3 sequence is CASSYDRNKNIQYF. DNA of the CDR3: TGTGCCAGCAGTTACGACAGAAACAAAAACATTCAGTACTTC.

V is TRBV19 and J is TRBJ1-2, with unresolved D. Germline V gene lookup returns CDR1 LNHDA and CDR2 SQIVND (reference sequence). This CDR3 contains 15 residues. V dropped 9 bases and J dropped 0 bases, with 17 bases sitting between them. The CDR3 loop is CASSSLQNSNYGYTF. CDR3 sequence (DNA): TGTGCCAGCTCTTCCTTACAGAACTCTAACTATGGCTACACCTTC. Looking up the rest from reference TRBV19 and TRBJ1-2 gives the full variable domain: DGGITQSPKYLFRKEGQNVTLSCEQNLNHDAMYWYRQDPGQGLRLIYYSQIVNDFQKGDIAEGYSVSREKKESFPLTVTSAQKNPTAFYLCASSSLQNSNYGYTFGSGTRLTVV.

The chain is built from TRBV6-2 or TRBV6-3 and TRBJ1-1; tentatively, D is TRBD1 (6 bases). From germline, CDR1 is MNHEY and CDR2 SVGEGT. Trimming stripped 4 bases from V and 6 bases from J, with 21 bases between. CDR3 length equals 16 residues. CDR3 DNA: TGTGCCAGCAGTTCGTATCGGGGGGGGCGCGAGGCTGAAGCTTTCTTT. It specifies CASSSYRGGREAEAFF.

The rearrangement uses TRBV7-3 and TRBJ1-3, with a weak D call TRBD1 (6 bases). V was clipped by 2 bases and J by 4 bases, with 12 bases between them. The CDR3 consists of 15 residues. Germline loops: CDR1 SGHTA, CDR2 FQGTGA. The CDR3 DNA reads TGTGCCAGCAGCTTACATGGGGGGGCCGGAAACACCATATATTTT. Protein sequence: CASSLHGGAGNTIYF. Complete variable domain (other parts from reference TRBV7-3 and TRBJ1-3): GAGVSQTPSNKVTEKGKYVELRCDPISGHTALYWYRQSLGQGPEFLIYFQGTGAADDSGLPNDRFFAVRPEGSVSTLKIQRTERGDSAVYLCASSLHGGAGNTIYFGEGSWLTVV.